Below, one TCR beta chain is given with its context. The sample holds a few counts of this clonotype. The specificity of this receptor is unknown. Per-base quality was not reported, and no clone a single base away is much larger than it. The data stem from a study of blood T cells in healthy people across ages (dated by TCRdb to between 2015 and 2016). About the investigation overall: In model experiments, template switching captured about one uniquely barcoded TCR beta cDNA molecule for every two T cells. Age-related changes in TCR beta repertoire diversity were measured in the study by deep sequencing normalized with unique cDNA molecular identifiers. The donors were split into four age groups: young (average around 15 years), middle-aged (39), aged (over 55) and long-lived (roughly 86). Donors of different ages were randomly distributed across sequencing lanes to avoid experimental bias. The study analyzed two additional independent replicas of 1 million unique cDNA reads from the same blood draw for two donors, one aged 18 to 30 and one aged 80 or older.

The library relied on 5' RACE. Sequencing used an Illumina HiSeq 2500. A second PCR of roughly 6 to 11 cycles was performed with a sample-barcoded 5' primer and a J-beta primer mix. A unique molecular identifier was introduced onto each TCR beta cDNA molecule by a template-switch 5' adaptor carrying 12 random nucleotides. At least 3 million CDR3-containing paired-end reads were obtained from each sample. First-strand cDNA synthesis was performed from all RNA using the Mint cDNA synthesis kit, with priming by a TRBC-specific oligonucleotide. Following uracil-DNA glycosylase treatment, a first 18-cycle PCR with universal primers M1SS and BC2_uni_R was performed on all cDNA. In the original analysis: For normalization, 1 million high-quality reads, each with a distinct molecular identifier, were randomly selected from each sample. Reads sharing molecular identifiers were discarded rather than binned into consensus sequences. CDR3 identification, clonotype clustering and error correction used MiTCR with a Q25 quality threshold and the strictest error-elimination algorithm. A nonparametric unseen species model using Euler transformation provided a lower-bound estimate of total TCR beta diversity. TCRdb ran its own pipeline on the public reads, namely fastp trimming at Q25 and MiXCR clone calling, and kept in-frame beta chains. Each entry is one CDR3 protein sequence, shown with its most common DNA and genes. V and J calls and clone size were set by TCRdb, not the authors. This sample has fewer than 1.5 million distinct CDR3 sequences in its table, and roughly 40% of those were observed once. 7.9% of the sample is held by the ten biggest clonotypes.

The CDR3, cysteine through phenylalanine, is 16 amino acids long. Only CDR3 DNA remains: 48 bases, in frame from the first base. In the germline V gene, CDR1 corresponds to KGHSH and CDR2 to LQKENI. The V and J ends are trimmed by 5 bases and 2 bases, leaving 17 bases between them. The roughly 39 donors, aged about 6 to 95 years, were systemically healthy Caucasian individuals from Russia. Each donor gave ten milliliters of peripheral blood, collected into EDTA-treated Vacutainer tubes. Ficoll-Paque density-gradient centrifugation was used to isolate PBMCs, with at least 6 million per sample. Trizol reagent was used to extract total RNA from PBMCs, with at least 5.5 micrograms per sample. Naive CD45RAhigh/CD27high T cell percentages were measured by flow cytometry on a PBMC aliquot from every donor. General study outcomes and caveats: Estimates of total diversity from one million sequenced T cells were regarded as lower bounds and underestimates. The long-lived group showed more naive CD4+ T cells, fewer expanded clones and increased TCR diversity than the aged group, suggesting age selection. Since profiling was done on bulk unsorted PBMCs, naive and antigen-experienced compartments could not be conclusively compared. As age increased, observed TCR beta diversity per million T cells dropped in a roughly linear way, and a significant reduction was already evident by age roughly 40. The CMV infection status of donors was not known, potentially confounding age-related changes in expanded clonotypes. The percentage of naive T cells measured by flow cytometry correlated strongly with observed TCR beta diversity.

The sample was blood. The chain is assembled from TRBV18 and TRBJ2-3, and perhaps TRBD2 as D gene, on 6 matching bases. This sequence was found in a young woman in good health. The CDR3 region: CASSKSPPSVTDTQYF. The DNA sequence is as follows: TGTGCCAGCTCAAAGTCCCCCCCTAGCGTCACAGATACGCAGTATTTT. With the portions outside the CDR3 filled from the reference TRBV18 and TRBJ2-3 genes, the complete variable region becomes NAGVMQNPRHLVRRRGQEARLRCSPMKGHSHVYWYRQLPEEGLKFMVYLQKENIIDESGMPKERFSAEFPKEGPSILRIQQVVRGDSAAYFCASSKSPPSVTDTQYFGPGTRLTVL.